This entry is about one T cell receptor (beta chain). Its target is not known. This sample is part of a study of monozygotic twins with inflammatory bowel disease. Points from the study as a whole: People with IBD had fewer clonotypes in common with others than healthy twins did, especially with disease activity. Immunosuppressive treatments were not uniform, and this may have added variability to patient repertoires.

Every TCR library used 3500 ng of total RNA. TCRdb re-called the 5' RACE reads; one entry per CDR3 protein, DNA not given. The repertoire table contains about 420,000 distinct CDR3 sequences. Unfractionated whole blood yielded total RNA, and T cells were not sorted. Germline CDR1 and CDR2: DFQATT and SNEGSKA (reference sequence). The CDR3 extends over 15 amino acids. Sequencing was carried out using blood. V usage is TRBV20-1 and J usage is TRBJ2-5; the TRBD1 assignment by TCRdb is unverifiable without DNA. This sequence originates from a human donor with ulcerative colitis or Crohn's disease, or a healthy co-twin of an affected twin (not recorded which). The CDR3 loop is CSARVPRGGSETQYF.